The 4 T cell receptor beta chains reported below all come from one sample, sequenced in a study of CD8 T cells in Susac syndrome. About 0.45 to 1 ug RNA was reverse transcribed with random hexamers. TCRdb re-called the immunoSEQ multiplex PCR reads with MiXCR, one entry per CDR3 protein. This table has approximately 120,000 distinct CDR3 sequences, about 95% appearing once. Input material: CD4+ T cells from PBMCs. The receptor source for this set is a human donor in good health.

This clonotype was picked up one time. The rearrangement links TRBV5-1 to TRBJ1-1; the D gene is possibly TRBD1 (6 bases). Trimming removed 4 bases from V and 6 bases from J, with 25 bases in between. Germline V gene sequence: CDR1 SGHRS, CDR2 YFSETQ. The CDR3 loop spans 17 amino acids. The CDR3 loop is CASSPGRGAGVVAEAFF. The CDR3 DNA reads TGCGCCAGCAGCCCGGGGCGTGGGGCAGGGGTGGTAGCTGAAGCTTTCTTT.

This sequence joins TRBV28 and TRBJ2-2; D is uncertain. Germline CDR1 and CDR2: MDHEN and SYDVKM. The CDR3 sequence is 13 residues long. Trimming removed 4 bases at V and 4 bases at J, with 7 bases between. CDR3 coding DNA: TGTGCCAGCAGTTCGAATCCCACCGGGGAGCTGTTTTTT. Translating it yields CASSSNPTGELFF.

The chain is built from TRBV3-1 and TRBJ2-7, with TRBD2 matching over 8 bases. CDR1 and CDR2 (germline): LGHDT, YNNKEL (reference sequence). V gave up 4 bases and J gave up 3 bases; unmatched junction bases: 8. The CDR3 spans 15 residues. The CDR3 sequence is CASSLTTSAVYEQYF. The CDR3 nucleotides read TGTGCCAGCAGCCTGACGACTAGCGCCGTCTACGAGCAGTACTTC.

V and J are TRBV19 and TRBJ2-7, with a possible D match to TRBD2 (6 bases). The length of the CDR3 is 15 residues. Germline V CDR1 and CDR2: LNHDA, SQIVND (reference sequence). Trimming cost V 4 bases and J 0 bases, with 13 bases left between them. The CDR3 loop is CASSTTAGSSYEQYF. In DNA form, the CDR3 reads TGTGCCAGTAGTACCACGGCGGGGAGCTCCTACGAGCAGTACTTC.